The 9 T cell receptor beta chains presented below share a single source sample, sequenced in a study of T cell changes during pregnancy in multiple sclerosis. The data were produced by immunoSEQ multiplex PCR, yet TCRdb's version contains in-frame clones alone and is incomplete. The sample lists 70,000 to 75,000 clones; around nine tenths were seen once. Sequencing used peripheral blood, obtained in the second trimester of pregnancy. The receptor set was obtained from a female donor in good health, enrolled as a control in a pregnancy study.

The genes are TRBV5-6 and TRBJ1-2; the match to TRBD1 covers 7 bases. The CDR3 consists of 13 residues. V trimming: 4 bases; J trimming: 6 bases; junction bases outside the gene matches: 6. CDR1 is SGHDT and CDR2 is YYEEEE in the germline V gene. This CDR3 is CASSPGTGDGYTF. In DNA form, the CDR3 reads TGTGCCAGCAGCCCGGGTACAGGGGATGGCTACACCTTC.

The V gene is TRBV7-9, the J gene TRBJ2-1; D is unclear. V lost 7 bases and J lost 5, with 18 bases in between. The CDR3 consists of 15 residues. CDR1 is SEHNR and CDR2 is FQNEAQ in the germline V gene (reference sequence). This chain's CDR3 is CASTPPRRSNNEQFF. CDR3 bases: TGTGCCAGCACCCCGCCGAGGCGGAGCAACAATGAGCAGTTCTTC.

Comment on this clone: Additional DNA sequences in this sample encode the identical CDR3. The chain uses TRBV19 and TRBJ2-7; the match to TRBD1 covers 10 bases. CDR1 is LNHDA, CDR2 SQIVND, per germline (reference sequence). The CDR3 is 15 amino acids. V lost 1 base, J lost 4 bases, and 4 bases stayed unmatched. The CDR3 is CASSIARDRGYEQYF. CDR3 coding DNA: TGTGCCAGTAGTATAGCCCGGGACAGGGGATACGAGCAGTACTTC.

CDR3 protein: CASRGGPYNEQFF. Written as DNA, the CDR3 is TGTGCCAGCAGGGGGGGGCCCTACAATGAGCAGTTCTTC. The chain uses TRBV7-9 and TRBJ2-1; perhaps TRBD2 as D (7 bases). CDR3 length: 13 residues. Germline V lookup: CDR1 SEHNR, CDR2 FQNEAQ (reference sequence). Trimming left V 6 bases short and J 2 bases short, with 8 bases between.

This clone appeared a single time. The rearrangement uses TRBV7-9 and TRBJ1-1; 9 bases align to TRBD1. Unmatched junction bases numbered 5, after V lost 3 bases and J lost 3 bases. In germline, CDR1 is SEHNR, CDR2 FQNEAQ (reference sequence). The CDR3 consists of 15 residues. The CDR3 protein is CASSLATGGDTEAFF. The CDR3 bases are TGTGCCAGCAGCTTGGCGACAGGGGGGGACACTGAAGCTTTCTTT.

V and J are TRBV29-1 and TRBJ2-3, with a tentative D call TRBD1 (6 bases). V dropped 6 bases and J dropped 0 bases, with 25 bases sitting between them. Germline V gene sequence: CDR1 SQVTM, CDR2 ANQGSEA. The CDR3 is made up of 18 amino acids. The CDR3 DNA reads as TGCAGCGTGGGGACACGCGACAGACCAGTCTTAAGCACAGATACGCAGTATTTT. Encoded protein: CSVGTRDRPVLSTDTQYF.

This clone came up once. This chain joins TRBV6-6 and TRBJ2-7; 7 positions agree with TRBD1. Germline CDR1 MNHNY, CDR2 SVGAGI (reference sequence). This CDR3 region has 14 residues. The V gene end was trimmed by 2 bases and the J gene end by 1 base; junction bases not matched to a gene: 2. This chain's CDR3 is CASSYRDSSYEQYF. In DNA form, the CDR3 reads TGTGCCAGCAGTTACCGGGACAGTTCCTACGAGCAGTACTTC.

The rearrangement joins TRBV5-1 to TRBJ2-7; 8 nucleotides agree with TRBD1. Germline CDR1 reads SGHRS; CDR2 reads YFSETQ. The V segment lost 1 base and the J segment 6 bases; nucleotides outside the gene matches: 6. CDR3 size: 14 residues. The CDR3 coding sequence is TGCGCCAGCAGCTTGTATGGACAGGGCATCGAGCAGTACTTC. Amino acid sequence: CASSLYGQGIEQYF.

The chain carries TRBV21-1 and TRBJ1-2; the table's D call TRBD1 went unverified against the DNA. TRBV21-1 is designated a pseudogene. This CDR3 has 14 residues. The CDR3, as DNA: TGTGCCAGCAGCTCCTACAGGGGAGGCTCTGGCTACACCTTC. Its protein product is CASSSYRGGSGYTF.